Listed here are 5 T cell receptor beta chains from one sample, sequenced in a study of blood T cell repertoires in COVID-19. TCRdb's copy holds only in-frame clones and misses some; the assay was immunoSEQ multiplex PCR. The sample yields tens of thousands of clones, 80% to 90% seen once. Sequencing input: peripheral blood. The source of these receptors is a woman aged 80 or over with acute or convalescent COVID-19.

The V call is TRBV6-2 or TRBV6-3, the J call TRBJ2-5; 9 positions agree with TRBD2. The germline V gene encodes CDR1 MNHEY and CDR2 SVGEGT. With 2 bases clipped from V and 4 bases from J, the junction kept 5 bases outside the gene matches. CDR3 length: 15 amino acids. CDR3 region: CASSYDSSGAETQYF. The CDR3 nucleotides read TGTGCCAGCAGTTACGACTCTAGCGGGGCAGAGACCCAGTACTTC.

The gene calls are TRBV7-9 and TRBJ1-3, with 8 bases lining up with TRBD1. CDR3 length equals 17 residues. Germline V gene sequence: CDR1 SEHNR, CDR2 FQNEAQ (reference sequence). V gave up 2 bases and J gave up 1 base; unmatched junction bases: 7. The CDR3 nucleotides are TGTGCCAGCAGCTTATCAGGGGGCCCTGCATCTGGAAACACCATATATTTT. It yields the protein CASSLSGGPASGNTIYF.

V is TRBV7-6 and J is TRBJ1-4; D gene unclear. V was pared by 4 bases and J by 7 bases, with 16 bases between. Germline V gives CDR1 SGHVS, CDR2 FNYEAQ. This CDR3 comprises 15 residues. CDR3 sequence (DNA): TGTGCCAGCAGCTCCTCCCAAGGACTTTTTGAAAAACTGTTTTTT. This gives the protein CASSSSQGLFEKLFF.

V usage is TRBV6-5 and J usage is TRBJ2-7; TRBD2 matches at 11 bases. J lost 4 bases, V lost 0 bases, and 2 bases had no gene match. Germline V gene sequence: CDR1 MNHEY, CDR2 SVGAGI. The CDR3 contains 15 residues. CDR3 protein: CASSYSLAGGYEQYF. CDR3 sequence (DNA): TGTGCCAGCAGTTACTCGCTAGCGGGAGGTTACGAGCAGTACTTC.

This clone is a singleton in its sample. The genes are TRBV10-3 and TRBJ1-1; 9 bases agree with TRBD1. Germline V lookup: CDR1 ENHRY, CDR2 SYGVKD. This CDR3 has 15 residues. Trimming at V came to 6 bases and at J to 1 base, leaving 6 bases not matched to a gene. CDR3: CAIRGAGQGNTEAFF. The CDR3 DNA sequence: TGTGCCATCAGGGGCGCGGGACAGGGGAACACTGAAGCTTTCTTT.